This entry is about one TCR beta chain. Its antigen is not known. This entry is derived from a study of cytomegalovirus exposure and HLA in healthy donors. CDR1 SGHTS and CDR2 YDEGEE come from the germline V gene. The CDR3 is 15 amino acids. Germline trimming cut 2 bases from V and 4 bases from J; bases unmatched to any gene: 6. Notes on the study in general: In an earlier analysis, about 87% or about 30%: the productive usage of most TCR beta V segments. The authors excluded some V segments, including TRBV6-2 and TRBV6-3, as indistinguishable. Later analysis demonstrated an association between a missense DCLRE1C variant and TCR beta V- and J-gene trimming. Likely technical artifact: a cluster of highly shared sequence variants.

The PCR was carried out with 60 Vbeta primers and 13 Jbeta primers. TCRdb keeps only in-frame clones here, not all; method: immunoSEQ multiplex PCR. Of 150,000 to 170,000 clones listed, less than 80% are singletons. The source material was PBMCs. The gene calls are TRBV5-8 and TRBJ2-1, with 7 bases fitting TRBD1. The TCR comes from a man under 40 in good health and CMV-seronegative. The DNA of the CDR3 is TGTGCCAGCAGCTTAAGAGGGGGCGCATACAATGAGCAGTTCTTC. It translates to CASSLRGGAYNEQFF. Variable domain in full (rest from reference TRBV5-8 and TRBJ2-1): EAGVTQSPTHLIKTRGQQATLRCSPISGHTSVYWYQQALGLGLQFLLWYDEGEERNRGNFPPRFSGRQFPNYSSELNVNALELEDSALYLCASSLRGGAYNEQFFGPGTRLTVL.